The T cell receptor (beta chain) described here comes from a study of blood T cell repertoires in COVID-19. Study-wide context: The samples span acute and convalescent COVID-19 from the United States, Italy and Spain.

Original data processing: Reference gene primer amplification in the assay estimated nucleated cell counts. This table comes from immunoSEQ multiplex PCR, and its TCRdb copy is limited to in-frame clones, with some not included. Clone size and V and J calls were adopted from that table, with D and trimming inferred from the DNA. The data hold about 130,000 clones, with about 85% observed a single time. This CDR3 has 14 residues. CDR1 is LGHNA and CDR2 is YSLEER in the germline V gene. V was clipped by 4 bases and J by 11 bases; unmatched bases: 9. Sequencing was done on a sample of peripheral blood. The sequence was collected from a human donor in a cohort sampled during active COVID-19. The chain joins TRBV4-3 to TRBJ2-4; 9 bases are a match to TRBD2. CDR3: CASSPSGVAGVQYF. CDR3 nucleotides: TGCGCCAGCAGCCCAAGCGGGGTAGCGGGAGTTCAGTACTTC.